Each of the 27 T cell receptor beta chains below was sequenced from the same sample in a study of human T cells and chemical hapten exposure. MiXCR, applied by TCRdb to the RACE reads, yields one record per CDR3 protein. The data hold over 300,000 distinct CDR3 sequences, with 5.1% observed a single time. Specified time point: pre-sensitization, week 0. Treatment: therapeutic diphenylcyclopropenone sensitization with weekly scalp DPC. The input for sequencing was whole blood, taken in connection with sensitization to the hapten diphenylcyclopropenone (DPC). The source of these receptors is a woman in her forties or fifties with alopecia areata. Some clones in this sample may be carry-over from other donors' samples.

This clonotype was detected ten times or more. J is TRBJ2-3 and V is TRBV7-7; unclear D gene. The CDR3 is made up of 14 amino acids. V dropped 5 bases and J dropped 4 bases, with 13 bases sitting between them. CDR1 SSHAT and CDR2 FNYEAQ come from the germline V gene (reference sequence). The DNA for the CDR3 is TGTGCCAGCAGCCCGGGCATTGGCGCAGATACGCAGTATTTT. Amino acid sequence: CASSPGIGADTQYF.

This clonotype occurred many times. Germline is not matched at one junction end, which may reflect a read error. This chain links TRBV4-3 with TRBJ2-1; D call uncertain. CDR3 length: 18 residues. CDR1 LGHNA and CDR2 YSLEER come from the germline V gene. Here the CDR3 reads CASSQDSVGISSYNEQFF. The DNA for the CDR3 is TGCGCCAGTAGCCAAGATTCGGTGGGGATCAGCTCCTACAATGAGCAGTTCTTC.

This clonotype was observed a few times. The chain has TRBV5-4 and TRBJ1-6, with D hard to call. The CDR3 loop spans 12 amino acids. From germline, CDR1 is SGHNT and CDR2 YYREEE (reference sequence). V lost 0 bases to trimming and J lost 9 bases, with 4 bases between them. The CDR3 DNA reads as TGTGCCAGCAGCTTGGATCTTTCACCCCTCCACTTT. Protein: CASSLDLSPLHF.

This rearrangement joins TRBV20-1 to TRBJ2-7; D perhaps matches TRBD2 (6 bases). The CDR3 is 13 amino acids. V was clipped by 5 bases and J by 1 base, with 12 bases between them. The germline gives CDR1 DFQATT, CDR2 SNEGSKA (reference sequence). The CDR3 protein is CSAGLFTSYEQYF. In DNA form, the CDR3 reads TGCAGTGCTGGACTATTTACTTCCTACGAGCAGTACTTC.

This clonotype was observed many times. The chain links TRBV7-2 to TRBJ2-3; 11 bases are shared with TRBD1. The J segment lost 3 bases and the V segment lost 5 bases, leaving 7 bases of the junction unmatched. The CDR3 runs 16 residues. From germline, CDR1 is SGHTA and CDR2 FQGNSA. CDR3 region: CASSHGQGARTDTQYF. CDR3 bases: TGTGCCAGCAGCCACGGACAGGGGGCTAGGACAGATACGCAGTATTTT.

This clonotype has more than one count but fewer than ten. V and J are TRBV9 and TRBJ1-1, with 10 bases matching TRBD1. The V segment lost 0 bases and the J segment 7 bases; nucleotides outside the gene matches: 3. Germline V gives CDR1 SGDLS, CDR2 YYNGEE. The CDR3 is made up of 14 amino acids. CDR3 DNA: TGTGCCAGCAGCGTAGGGGGACAGGGGCATGAAGCTTTCTTT. It yields the protein CASSVGGQGHEAFF.

This clonotype was detected many times. The chain carries TRBV28 and TRBJ2-3; D is ambiguous. Trimming stripped 10 bases from V and 3 bases from J, with 11 bases between. Germline CDR1 MDHEN, CDR2 SYDVKM. The CDR3 has 12 amino acids. The CDR3 region has the DNA TGTGCCACCACCTCGTTAACAGATACGCAGTATTTT. Translated, it gives CATTSLTDTQYF.

This clonotype was observed at least ten times. The chain uses TRBV6-2 or TRBV6-3 and TRBJ2-5; 7 nucleotides align to TRBD1. The CDR3 is made up of 13 amino acids. V lost 5 bases, J lost 1 base, and 1 base stayed unmatched. Germline values: CDR1 MNHEY, CDR2 SVGEGT. The CDR3: CASSRDSQETQYF. DNA for the CDR3: TGTGCCAGCAGTCGGGACAGCCAAGAGACCCAGTACTTC.

This clonotype has ten or more counts. The chain joins TRBV12-3 or TRBV12-4 to TRBJ2-5, with a possible D match to TRBD2 (7 bases). The CDR3 contains 15 residues. Trimming took off 6 bases at V and 5 bases at J, with 19 bases between the two ends. DNA of the CDR3: TGTGCCAGCAGCTTCGGTGGGGGGGGGCTGGAGACCCAGTACTTC. This codes for CASSFGGGGLETQYF.

In its sample, this clonotype was seen many times. J is TRBJ1-1 and V is TRBV12-3 or TRBV12-4, with a weak D call TRBD1 (5 bases). The germline V and J ends were trimmed by 6 bases and 8 bases, with 19 bases remaining between them. This CDR3 region has 14 residues. CDR3 region: CASSPRGQGSEAFF. CDR3 coding DNA: TGTGCCAGCAGCCCAAGGGGTCAGGGTTCCGAAGCTTTCTTT.

This clonotype was counted only a few times. The V and J genes are TRBV4-1 and TRBJ2-3; TRBD1 matches 7 bases. In germline, CDR1 is MGHRA, CDR2 YSYEKL. J lost 0 bases, V lost 4 bases, and 7 bases had no gene match. CDR3 length equals 16 residues. CDR3 in DNA: TGCGCCAGCAGCCCCCCGGGGACAGCTAGCACAGATACGCAGTATTTT. Its protein is CASSPPGTASTDTQYF.

This rearrangement joins TRBV20-1 to TRBJ1-4; D is uncertain. Germline V lookup: CDR1 DFQATT, CDR2 SNEGSKA (reference sequence). The CDR3 has 12 residues. DNA for the CDR3: TGCAGCTCCGGAAGGACTAATGAAAAACTGTTTTTT. It specifies CSSGRTNEKLFF.

There are many counts of this clonotype. The rearrangement uses TRBV29-1 and TRBJ2-1; D perhaps matches TRBD2 (5 bases). The CDR3 sequence is 11 residues long. Germline values: CDR1 SQVTM, CDR2 ANQGSEA. Trimming left V 1 base short and J 9 bases short, with 7 bases between. The DNA of the CDR3 is TGCAGCGTTGAAGGTCGGGGTGAGCAGTTCTTC. It translates to CSVEGRGEQFF.

The chain recombines TRBV20-1 with TRBJ1-6; no definite D call. The V end was cut by 5 bases, the J end by 0 bases, with 5 bases between. The V gene's germline CDR1 is DFQATT and CDR2 SNEGSKA (reference sequence). The CDR3 spans 13 residues. The CDR3 region has the DNA TGCAGTGCTCAGAGCTCCTATAATTCACCCCTCCACTTT. This codes for CSAQSSYNSPLHF.

The J gene is TRBJ1-1, the V gene TRBV9; no definite D call. The germline V gene encodes CDR1 SGDLS and CDR2 YYNGEE. The CDR3 spans 15 residues. V was pared by 4 bases and J by 1 base, with 14 bases between. This chain's CDR3 is CASSSTLVGNTEAFF. The CDR3 DNA sequence: TGTGCCAGCAGCTCAACATTAGTAGGGAACACTGAAGCTTTCTTT.

This clonotype was recorded at least ten times. The chain couples TRBV25-1 to TRBJ2-3, with D uncertain. The germline V gene encodes CDR1 MGHDK and CDR2 SYGVNS. The CDR3 runs to 12 residues. The V end was cut by 4 bases, the J end by 6 bases, with 8 bases between. The CDR3 DNA is TGTGCCAGCAGTGCCTCCGCGGATACGCAGTATTTT. Protein product: CASSASADTQYF. Full variable domain (outside the CDR3, taken from reference TRBV25-1 and TRBJ2-3): EADIYQTPRYLVIGTGKKITLECSQTMGHDKMYWYQQDPGMELHLIHYSYGVNSTEKGDLSSESTVSRIRTEHFPLTLESARPSHTSQYLCASSASADTQYFGPGTRLTVL.

This clonotype was seen repeatedly, ten times or more. The V call is TRBV7-3, the J call TRBJ1-6; D is unresolved. The V end lost 5 bases, the J end lost 9 bases, and 11 bases lay between the germline ends. This CDR3 comprises 13 residues. Germline values: CDR1 SGHTA, CDR2 FQGTGA. CDR3: CASSPTWGSPLHF. The CDR3 DNA reads TGTGCCAGCAGCCCCACATGGGGTTCACCCCTCCACTTT.

A few counts support this clonotype. The chain has TRBV10-3 and TRBJ1-1; D remains unclear. Trimming removed 0 bases at V and 5 bases at J, with 7 bases between. The CDR3 loop spans 13 amino acids. The germline V gene has CDR1 ENHRY and CDR2 SYGVKD. The CDR3 here is CAISESQATEAFF. The CDR3 DNA sequence: TGTGCCATCAGTGAGTCGCAGGCAACTGAAGCTTTCTTT.

This clonotype was recorded many times. This sequence joins TRBV5-1 and TRBJ2-3, with 10 nucleotides matching TRBD2. With V trimmed by 4 bases and J by 0 bases, 5 bases remained unmatched. The CDR3 extends over 16 amino acids. From germline, CDR1 is SGHRS and CDR2 YFSETQ. Here the CDR3 reads CASSRWTSGSTDTQYF. For the CDR3, the DNA is TGCGCCAGCAGCCGCTGGACTAGCGGAAGCACAGATACGCAGTATTTT.

This clonotype was observed many times. The V and J genes are TRBV6-6 and TRBJ2-7, with 9 bases matching TRBD2. Looked up from germline, CDR1 is MNHNY and CDR2 is SVGAGI (reference sequence). This CDR3 comprises 15 residues. J lost 2 bases, V lost 5 bases, and 7 bases had no gene match. CDR3 region: CASSRGASGTYEQYF. CDR3 bases: TGTGCCAGCAGTCGAGGGGCTAGCGGGACCTACGAGCAGTACTTC.

The chain carries TRBV20-1 and TRBJ1-1, with D possibly being TRBD1 (6 bases). V lost 2 bases, J lost 5 bases, and 9 bases lay in between. This CDR3 has 12 residues. Germline assignment: CDR1 DFQATT and CDR2 SNEGSKA (reference sequence). The CDR3 bases are TGCAGTGCTAGACCAGGGGAGACTGAAGCTTTCTTT. Translation: CSARPGETEAFF.

This clonotype showed up many times. V gene TRBV13 combines with J gene TRBJ2-2; 7 bases agree with TRBD2. The J segment lost 4 bases and the V segment lost 5 bases, leaving 7 bases of the junction unmatched. This CDR3 region has 15 residues. Germline CDR1 and CDR2: PRHDT and FYEKMQ (reference sequence). The CDR3 reads CASSQLASGTGELFF. The CDR3 DNA follows: TGTGCCAGCAGCCAACTAGCGAGCGGCACCGGGGAGCTGTTTTTT.

This clonotype was seen a few times. CDR3 nucleotides: TGTGCCAGCAGGCCGGGGACAGGCCTCACAGATACGCAGTATTTT. Its translation is CASRPGTGLTDTQYF. This chain uses TRBV28 with TRBJ2-3; 8 bases are shared with TRBD1. With V trimmed by 6 bases and J by 2 bases, 7 bases remained unmatched. The CDR3 is 15 amino acids. Looked up from germline, CDR1 is MDHEN and CDR2 is SYDVKM.

V usage is TRBV2 and J usage is TRBJ1-1; weak D call: TRBD1 (6 bases). Germline loops: CDR1 SNHLY, CDR2 FYNNEI. Between the trimmed V and J ends, which lost 4 bases and 4 bases, there was a span of 13 bases. The CDR3 is 14 amino acids. The CDR3 sequence is CASSAVKGGTEAFF. CDR3 nucleotide sequence: TGTGCCAGCAGTGCGGTGAAAGGGGGCACTGAAGCTTTCTTT.

This clonotype was picked up one time. A much larger clone lies a single base off, so this may be a read error. The genes are TRBV14 and TRBJ1-1; no definite D call. Germline values: CDR1 SGHDN, CDR2 FVKESK. The CDR3 is 13 residues long. DNA for the CDR3: TGTGCCAGCAGCCCCGGACCGGGCGGAGTAGCTCTCTTT. This codes for CASSPGPGGVALF.

This clonotype showed up many times. The rearrangement uses TRBV12-3 or TRBV12-4 and TRBJ2-3; 14 nucleotides match TRBD2. The CDR3 totals 15 residues. Trimming took 4 bases from V and 12 from J; bases not matched to a gene: 9. Written as DNA, the CDR3 is TGTGCCAGCAGTTCTGGGACTAGCGGGGGAAGGGTCCAGTATTTT. Protein product: CASSSGTSGGRVQYF.

This clonotype occurred a few times. This chain links TRBV20-1 with TRBJ2-5, with a tentative D call TRBD1 (5 bases). Trimming took 7 bases from V and 0 from J, leaving 12 bases between them. CDR1 and CDR2 from the germline V gene are DFQATT and SNEGSKA (reference sequence). The CDR3 is 13 amino acids. DNA for the CDR3: TGCAGTGTCCTTGGGGCTAACCAAGAGACCCAGTACTTC. This encodes CSVLGANQETQYF.